A single sample gave rise to the 28 T cell receptor beta chains below, sequenced in a study of cytomegalovirus exposure and HLA in healthy donors. It was with 60 Vbeta and 13 Jbeta primers that the PCR ran. Profiled with immunoSEQ multiplex PCR; TCRdb holds only in-frame clones, not every one. The data show 96,000 or so clones, approximately 72% seen once. The sample consisted of PBMCs. Receptors originate from a female donor in good health and CMV-seropositive.

The rearrangement uses TRBV25-1 and TRBJ2-7, with a possible D match to TRBD1 (6 bases). This CDR3 has 14 amino acids. Germline V CDR1 and CDR2: MGHDK, SYGVNS. Trimming shortened V by 4 bases and J by 4 bases, and 14 bases separated the two germline ends. The CDR3 spells CASSGPGERYEQYF. CDR3 coding DNA: TGTGCCAGCAGTGGCCCAGGGGAAAGATACGAGCAGTACTTC.

This clone was counted between two and nine times. The V call is TRBV5-5, the J call TRBJ2-7; D unresolved. The V end was cut by 3 bases, the J end by 1 base, with 2 bases between. The CDR3 runs to 11 residues. Germline-derived CDR1 and CDR2 are SGHKS and YYEKEE (reference sequence). As DNA, the CDR3 is TGTGCCAGCAGCTCTTCCTACGAGCAGTACTTC. Encoded protein: CASSSSYEQYF. Supplemented by reference TRBV5-5 and TRBJ2-7, the full variable domain reads DAGVTQSPTHLIKTRGQQVTLRCSPISGHKSVSWYQQVLGQGPQFIFQYYEKEERGRGNFPDRFSARQFPNYSSELNVNALLLGDSALYLCASSSSYEQYFGPGTRLTVT.

This chain connects TRBV6-5 to TRBJ1-1; no definite D call. This CDR3 spans 13 amino acids. The V and J ends lost 6 bases and 9 bases respectively, with 17 bases between them. The germline gives CDR1 MNHEY, CDR2 SVGAGI. The CDR3 region is CASSEREPTKAFF. In nucleotides, the CDR3 is TGTGCCAGCAGCGAACGGGAACCGACTAAAGCTTTCTTT.

The chain links TRBV5-1 to TRBJ1-5, with D unresolved. Trimming pared 4 bases from V and 3 bases from J, leaving 23 bases between. The length of the CDR3 is 18 residues. CDR1 is SGHRS and CDR2 is YFSETQ in the germline V gene. For the CDR3, the DNA is TGCGCCAGCAGCCCCTACCAGAGGGTATGGCTGATCAATCAGCCCCAGCATTTT. Protein product: CASSPYQRVWLINQPQHF.

The rearrangement joins TRBV6-1 to TRBJ2-7; no reliable D call. Germline V lookup: CDR1 MNHNS, CDR2 SASEGT. The CDR3 sequence is 14 residues long. The ends were cut back, 2 bases at V and 2 bases at J, with 10 bases in the middle. For the CDR3, the DNA is TGTGCCAGCAGTGAAACCCTATCCCCCTACGAGCAGTACTTC. Translating gives CASSETLSPYEQYF.

The chain uses TRBV30 and TRBJ1-4; TRBD1 aligns across 7 bases. CDR3 length: 14 residues. CDR1 GTSNPN and CDR2 SVGIG come from the germline V gene (reference sequence). V shed 1 base, J shed 6 bases, and the junction held 5 bases outside the gene matches. CDR3 sequence reads: CAWSDRGGDEKLFF. The CDR3, as DNA: TGTGCCTGGAGTGACAGGGGTGGGGATGAAAAACTGTTTTTT.

This clone was counted a single time. This chain connects TRBV7-2 to TRBJ1-2; D might be TRBD1 (5 bases). Germline CDR1 reads SGHTA; CDR2 reads FQGNSA. The V and J ends lost 5 bases and 8 bases respectively, with 12 bases between them. The CDR3 runs 12 residues. CDR3 nucleotides: TGTGCCAGCAGCACAGACAGAAGGGGCTACACCTTC. This encodes CASSTDRRGYTF.

This rearrangement joins TRBV11-2 to TRBJ1-1; perhaps TRBD1 as D (5 bases). Trimming took 4 bases from V and 8 from J, leaving 8 bases between them. This CDR3 region has 11 residues. In germline, CDR1 is SGHAT, CDR2 FQNNGV. CDR3 DNA: TGTGCCAGCAGCTCAGGGCGAGAAGCTTTCTTT. Encoded protein: CASSSGREAFF.

There are a few counts of this clone. This sequence joins TRBV7-2 and TRBJ1-4; no definite D call. Germline CDR1 is SGHTA and CDR2 is FQGNSA. The CDR3 consists of 15 residues. Between the trimmed V and J ends, which lost 2 bases and 4 bases, there was a span of 11 bases. The CDR3 bases are TGTGCCAGCAGCTTACAAACGGGGATTAATGAAAAACTGTTTTTT. The encoded protein is CASSLQTGINEKLFF.

This clone was observed a single time. The chain links TRBV5-1 to TRBJ1-1; D unclear. The germline CDR1 and CDR2 sequences are SGHRS and YFSETQ. This CDR3 has 14 amino acids. V was shortened by 1 base and J by 3 bases, with 10 bases between the two germline ends. The CDR3 DNA is TGCGCCAGCAGCTTGCCAGGCTCCTACACTGAAGCTTTCTTT. Amino acid sequence: CASSLPGSYTEAFF.

V usage is TRBV4-3 and J usage is TRBJ2-3; a weak D match, TRBD2 (6 bases). CDR3 length: 17 amino acids. V gave up 4 bases and J gave up 0 bases, with 17 bases separating them. Germline V gene sequence: CDR1 LGHNA, CDR2 YSLEER. CDR3 region: CASSLAGLASSTDTQYF. Written as DNA, the CDR3 is TGCGCCAGCAGCCTCGCGGGGCTAGCGTCTAGCACAGATACGCAGTATTTT.

Only a few counts were recorded for this clone. The chain couples TRBV9 to TRBJ1-2, with no clear D. This CDR3 spans 13 amino acids. Per germline, CDR1 SGDLS and CDR2 YYNGEE. Trimming took 3 bases from V and 2 from J, leaving 8 bases between them. CDR3 loop: CASSASPNYGYTF. For the CDR3, the DNA is TGTGCCAGCAGCGCAAGCCCGAACTATGGCTACACCTTC. Variable domain in full (rest from reference TRBV9 and TRBJ1-2): DSGVTQTPKHLITATGQRVTLRCSPRSGDLSVYWYQQSLDQGLQFLIQYYNGEERAKGNILERFSAQQFPDLHSELNLSSLELGDSALYFCASSASPNYGYTFGSGTRLTVV.

The rearrangement links TRBV13 to TRBJ2-6, with D uncertain. The length of the CDR3 is 19 residues. Germline V gene data show CDR1 as PRHDT and CDR2 as FYEKMQ (reference sequence). V lost 5 bases and J lost 0, with 20 bases in between. The CDR3 DNA sequence: TGTGCCAGCAGCGATCCCAAAAACAGCTTATACTCTGGGGCCAACGTCCTGACTTTC. Its protein product is CASSDPKNSLYSGANVLTF.

The V and J genes are TRBV5-6 and TRBJ1-6, with TRBD1 identical over 9 bases. With 7 bases clipped from V and 7 bases from J, the junction kept 9 bases outside the gene matches. Germline values: CDR1 SGHDT, CDR2 YYEEEE. The length of the CDR3 is 15 residues. The CDR3: CASASGTGRNSPLHF. The CDR3 nucleotides read TGTGCCAGCGCCTCCGGGACAGGGAGAAATTCACCCCTCCACTTT.

This clone was seen only once. The chain is built from TRBV9 and TRBJ2-1, with D perhaps matching TRBD1 (5 bases). Germline CDR1 SGDLS, CDR2 YYNGEE. Trimming pared 1 base from V and 6 bases from J, leaving 11 bases between. This CDR3 spans 14 amino acids. Here the CDR3 DNA reads TGTGCCAGCAGCGTATATCAGGGATCCAATGAGCAGTTCTTC. Its translation: CASSVYQGSNEQFF.

The rearrangement uses TRBV6-5 and TRBJ1-4, with a tentative D call TRBD1 (6 bases). CDR1 MNHEY and CDR2 SVGAGI come from the germline V gene. Trimming shortened V by 1 base and J by 8 bases, and 11 bases separated the two germline ends. CDR3 length equals 14 residues. CDR3 nucleotides: TGTGCCAGCAGTTACTTACAGGGTGGGGAAAAACTGTTTTTT. Residues: CASSYLQGGEKLFF.

V is TRBV6-5 and J is TRBJ2-3; D call uncertain. The CDR3 runs to 14 residues. Germline CDR1 reads MNHEY; CDR2 reads SVGAGI. With 6 bases removed from V and 6 bases from J, the gap between germline ends came to 16 bases. CDR3 sequence reads: CASRPLDWRDTQYF. Written as DNA, the CDR3 is TGTGCCAGCAGGCCCCTCGACTGGCGGGATACGCAGTATTTT.

This clone was observed a single time. CDR3 bases: TGTGCCATCGGCAGGGGCGATCAGCCCCAGCATTTT. This codes for CAIGRGDQPQHF. V and J are TRBV10-3 and TRBJ1-5; D is perhaps TRBD1 (6 bases). The V gene's germline CDR1 is ENHRY and CDR2 SYGVKD. V was pared by 8 bases and J by 5 bases, with 10 bases between. CDR3 length: 12 amino acids.

The chain joins TRBV6-5 to TRBJ1-1; 7 positions agree with TRBD1. The germline gives CDR1 MNHEY, CDR2 SVGAGI. The CDR3 contains 14 residues. Unmatched junction bases numbered 5, after V lost 0 bases and J lost 7 bases. The CDR3 DNA follows: TGTGCCAGCAGTTACTCTAGGGGGCTGGGTGAAGCTTTCTTT. This encodes CASSYSRGLGEAFF.

The CDR3, as DNA: TGTGCCAGCAGCTATTACAGGGGAGCTGAGTCTGGGGCCAACGTCCTGACTTTC. Its protein product is CASSYYRGAESGANVLTF. The rearrangement uses TRBV5-4 and TRBJ2-6; 7 bases are a match to TRBD1. The CDR3 consists of 18 residues. Germline CDR1 SGHNT, CDR2 YYREEE (reference sequence). Germline trimming cut 3 bases from V and 1 base from J; bases unmatched to any gene: 10.

CDR3 sequence reads: CASSQRTAHSPLHF. In DNA, the CDR3 is TGTGCCAGCAGCCAAAGGACAGCCCATTCACCCCTCCACTTT. This sequence joins TRBV7-9 and TRBJ1-6, with a tentative D call TRBD1 (6 bases). The length of the CDR3 is 14 residues. From germline, CDR1 is SEHNR and CDR2 FQNEAQ (reference sequence). Trimming shortened V by 5 bases and J by 8 bases, and 13 bases separated the two germline ends.

This chain links TRBV2 with TRBJ2-3, with a tentative D call TRBD1 (5 bases). The CDR3 has 12 residues. Germline V gene lookup returns CDR1 SNHLY and CDR2 FYNNEI. V was clipped by 8 bases and J by 1 base, with 7 bases between them. The CDR3 bases are TGTGCCAGCGACAGCCGCACAGATACGCAGTATTTT. It yields the protein CASDSRTDTQYF.

The J gene is TRBJ2-7, the V gene TRBV5-4, with D possibly matching TRBD1 (6 bases). With 0 bases removed from V and 3 bases from J, the gap between germline ends came to 19 bases. The germline gives CDR1 SGHNT, CDR2 YYREEE (reference sequence). The CDR3 runs 17 residues. The chain's CDR3 is CASSLAGDRLDLYEQYF. The CDR3, as DNA: TGTGCCAGCAGCTTGGCCGGAGACAGGCTGGATCTCTACGAGCAGTACTTC. Complete variable domain (other parts from reference TRBV5-4 and TRBJ2-7): ETGVTQSPTHLIKTRGQQVTLRCSSQSGHNTVSWYQQALGQGPQFIFQYYREEENGRGNFPPRFSGLQFPNYSSELNVNALELDDSALYLCASSLAGDRLDLYEQYFGPGTRLTVT.

V gene TRBV6-6 combines with J gene TRBJ2-1; unclear D gene. The ends were cut back, 2 bases at V and 3 bases at J, with 11 bases in the middle. The CDR3 runs 15 residues. The germline gives CDR1 MNHNY, CDR2 SVGAGI (reference sequence). This CDR3 is CASSYGQQLYNEQFF. The CDR3 coding sequence is TGTGCCAGCAGTTACGGGCAGCAACTCTACAATGAGCAGTTCTTC.

This chain links TRBV29-1 with TRBJ2-1, with 9 bases fitting TRBD2. The germline CDR1 and CDR2 sequences are SQVTM and ANQGSEA. This CDR3 contains 17 residues. The V segment lost 0 bases and the J segment 6 bases; nucleotides outside the gene matches: 12. The CDR3 reads CSVEDLYVLAGSNEQFF. The DNA of the CDR3 is TGCAGCGTTGAAGATCTTTACGTCCTAGCGGGGTCCAATGAGCAGTTCTTC.

This chain links TRBV4-3 with TRBJ1-2; 9 positions match TRBD1. Germline loops: CDR1 LGHNA, CDR2 YSLEER. After removal of 0 bases from V and 3 bases from J, the junction contained 8 bases not matched to a gene. The CDR3 is made up of 17 amino acids. Written as DNA, the CDR3 is TGCGCCAGCAGCCAAGATGTCCCGGGACAGGGATACTATGGCTACACCTTC. Translated: CASSQDVPGQGYYGYTF.

The rearrangement uses TRBV7-8 and TRBJ1-3; 7 nucleotides line up with TRBD1. Germline V gene data show CDR1 as SGHVS and CDR2 as FQNEAQ. J lost 1 base, V lost 5 bases, and 8 bases had no gene match. The CDR3 has 16 amino acids. Here the CDR3 DNA reads TGTGCCAGCAGCACTCGACAGGGAGTATCTGGAAACACCATATATTTT. Its translation: CASSTRQGVSGNTIYF.

The chain recombines TRBV20-1 with TRBJ2-5; D is unresolved. The CDR3 has 11 amino acids. Germline V gene data show CDR1 as DFQATT and CDR2 as SNEGSKA (reference sequence). The V and J ends lost 7 bases and 5 bases respectively, with 11 bases between them. CDR3 DNA sequence: TGCAGTGGGCAAAAGGAGGAGACCCAGTACTTC. Protein: CSGQKEETQYF.